This TCR beta chain is drawn from a study of lung T cells in sarcoidosis with Löfgren's syndrome (dated by TCRdb to about 2017). Describing the broader study: Sarcoidosis was characterized as a granulomatous disease that mainly affects the lungs and features an accumulation of CD4+ T cells in bronchoalveolar lavage fluid. The repertoire analyses concentrated on Lofgren's syndrome patients. Paper-wide results and their limitations: Recognition of a sarcoidosis-associated antigen was only suggested, and the antigen itself remained putative and was not identified.

Sequencing was carried out with an Illumina MiSeq. TCRdb ran its own pipeline on the public reads, namely fastp trimming at Q25 and MiXCR clone calling, and kept in-frame beta chains. Identical CDR3 proteins give one entry, which carries the most common genes and DNA. Present in this sample are roughly 63,000 distinct CDR3 sequences, approximately 22% of which were seen just once. In total, the top ten clones hold 2% to 2.5% of the sample. This clonotype has at least ten counts. This receptor's antigen is unknown. There are no base qualities to consult, and no much larger clone falls within one base. Material for sequencing was CD4+ T cells from PBMCs. This clonotype was obtained from a human donor with sarcoidosis (Löfgren's syndrome or another form), or a control subject (not recorded which).

The DNA sequence follows: TGTGCCAGCAGCCAAGAACCGGGAGGGAAAGTAGGCAATGAGCAGTTCTTC. The encoded protein is CASSQEPGGKVGNEQFF. The V and J genes are TRBV14 and TRBJ2-1; TRBD2 lines up with 8 middle nucleotides. CDR3 length: 17 amino acids, cysteine to phenylalanine. Kept here is only the CDR3 DNA, which spans 51 bases and is read in frame from base 1. Germline trimming: 0 bases from V, 6 bases from J; junction bases outside gene matches: 10. CDR1 and CDR2, per the germline V gene, are SGHDN and FVKESK.